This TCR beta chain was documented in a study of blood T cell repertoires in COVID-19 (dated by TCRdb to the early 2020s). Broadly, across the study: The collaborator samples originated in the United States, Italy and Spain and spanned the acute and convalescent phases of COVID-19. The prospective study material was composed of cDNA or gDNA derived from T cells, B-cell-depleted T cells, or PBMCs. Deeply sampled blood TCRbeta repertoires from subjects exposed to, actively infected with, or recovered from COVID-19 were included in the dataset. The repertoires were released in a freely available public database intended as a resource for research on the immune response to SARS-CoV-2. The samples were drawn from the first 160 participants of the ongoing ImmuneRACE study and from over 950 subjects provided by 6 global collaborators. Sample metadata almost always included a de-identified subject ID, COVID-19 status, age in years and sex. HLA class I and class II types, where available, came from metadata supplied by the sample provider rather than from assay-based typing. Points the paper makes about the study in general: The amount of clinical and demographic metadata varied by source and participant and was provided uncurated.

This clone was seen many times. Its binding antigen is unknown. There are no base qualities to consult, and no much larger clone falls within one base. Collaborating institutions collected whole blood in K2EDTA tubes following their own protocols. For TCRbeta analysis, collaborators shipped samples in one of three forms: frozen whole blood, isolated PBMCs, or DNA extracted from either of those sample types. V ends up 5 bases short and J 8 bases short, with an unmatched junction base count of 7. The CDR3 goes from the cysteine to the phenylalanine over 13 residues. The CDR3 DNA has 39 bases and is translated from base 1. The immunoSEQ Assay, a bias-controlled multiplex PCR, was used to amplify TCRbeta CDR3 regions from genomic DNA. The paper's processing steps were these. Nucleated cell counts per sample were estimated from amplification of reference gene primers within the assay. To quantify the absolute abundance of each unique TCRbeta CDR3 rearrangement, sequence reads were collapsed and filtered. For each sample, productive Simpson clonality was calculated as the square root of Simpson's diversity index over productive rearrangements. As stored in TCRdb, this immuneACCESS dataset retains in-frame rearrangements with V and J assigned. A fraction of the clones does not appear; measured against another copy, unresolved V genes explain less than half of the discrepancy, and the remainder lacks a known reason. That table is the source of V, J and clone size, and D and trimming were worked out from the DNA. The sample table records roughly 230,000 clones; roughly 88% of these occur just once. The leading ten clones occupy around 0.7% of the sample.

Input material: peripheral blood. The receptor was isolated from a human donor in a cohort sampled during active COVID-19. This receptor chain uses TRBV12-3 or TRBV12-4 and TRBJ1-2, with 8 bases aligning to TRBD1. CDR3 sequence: CASSPQGEGGYTF. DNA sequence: TGTGCCAGCAGTCCACAGGGGGAAGGCGGCTACACCTTC.